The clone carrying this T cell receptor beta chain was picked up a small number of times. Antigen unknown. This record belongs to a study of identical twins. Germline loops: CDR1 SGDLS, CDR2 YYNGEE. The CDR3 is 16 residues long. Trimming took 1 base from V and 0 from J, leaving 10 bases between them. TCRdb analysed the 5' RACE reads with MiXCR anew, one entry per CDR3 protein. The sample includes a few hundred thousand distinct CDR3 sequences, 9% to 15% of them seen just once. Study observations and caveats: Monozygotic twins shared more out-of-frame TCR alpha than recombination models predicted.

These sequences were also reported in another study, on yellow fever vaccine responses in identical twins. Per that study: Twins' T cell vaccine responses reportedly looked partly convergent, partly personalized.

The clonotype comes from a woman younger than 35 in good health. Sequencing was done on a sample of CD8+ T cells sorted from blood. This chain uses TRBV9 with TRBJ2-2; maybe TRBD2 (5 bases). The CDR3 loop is CASSVFGSANTGELFF. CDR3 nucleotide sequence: TGTGCCAGCAGCGTATTTGGGAGCGCGAACACCGGGGAGCTGTTTTTT.